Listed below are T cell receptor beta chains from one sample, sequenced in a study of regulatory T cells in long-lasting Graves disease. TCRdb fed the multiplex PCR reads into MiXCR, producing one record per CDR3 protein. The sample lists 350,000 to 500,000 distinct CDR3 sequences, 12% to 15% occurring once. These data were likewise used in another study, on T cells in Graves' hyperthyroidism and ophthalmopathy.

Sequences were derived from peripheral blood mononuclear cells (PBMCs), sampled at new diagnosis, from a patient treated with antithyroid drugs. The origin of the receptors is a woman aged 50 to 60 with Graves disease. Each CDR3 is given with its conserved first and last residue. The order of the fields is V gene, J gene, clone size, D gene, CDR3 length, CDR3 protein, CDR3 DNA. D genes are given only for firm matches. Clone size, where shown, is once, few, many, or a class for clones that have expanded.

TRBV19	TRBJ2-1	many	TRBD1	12	CASSMGTGTQFF	TGTGCCAGTAGTATGGGGACAGGTACCCAGTTCTTC
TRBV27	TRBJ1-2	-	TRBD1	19	CASSFSYALRGHNNYGYTF	TGTGCCAGCAGTTTCTCATACGCACTAAGGGGGCACAATAACTATGGCTACACCTTC
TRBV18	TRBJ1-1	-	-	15	CASSPPRALNTEAFF	TGTGCCAGCTCACCACCTCGGGCATTGAACACTGAAGCTTTCTTT
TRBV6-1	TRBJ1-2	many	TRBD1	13	CASTDRGPYGYTF	TGTGCCAGCACGGACAGGGGCCCCTATGGCTACACCTTC
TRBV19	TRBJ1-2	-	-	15	CASGTTRDTNYGYTF	TGTGCCAGTGGCACAACCAGGGACACTAACTATGGCTACACCTTC
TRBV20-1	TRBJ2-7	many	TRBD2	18	CSAPPPLAGGPITYEQYF	TGCAGTGCCCCCCCCCCACTAGCGGGAGGGCCTATAACCTACGAGCAGTACTTC
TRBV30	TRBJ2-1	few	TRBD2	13	CAWSRAGGVEQFF	TGTGCCTGGAGTAGGGCGGGAGGGGTTGAGCAGTTCTTC
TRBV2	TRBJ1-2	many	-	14	CASSEGTGNYGYTF	TGTGCCAGCAGTGAAGGGACGGGAAACTATGGCTACACCTTC
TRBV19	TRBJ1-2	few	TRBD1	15	CASSTGQAFNYGYTF	TGTGCCAGTAGTACGGGACAGGCCTTTAACTATGGCTACACCTTC
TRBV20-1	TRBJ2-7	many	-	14	CSARSKFPLYEQYF	TGCAGTGCTAGAAGCAAATTCCCTCTCTACGAGCAGTACTTC
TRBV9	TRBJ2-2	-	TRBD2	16	CASSHGLAGGRGELFF	TGTGCCAGCAGCCATGGACTAGCGGGAGGGAGGGGGGAGCTGTTTTTT
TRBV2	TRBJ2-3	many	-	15	CASRIQGRVTDTQYF	TGTGCCAGCAGAATCCAGGGGCGGGTCACAGATACGCAGTATTTT
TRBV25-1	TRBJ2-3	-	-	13	CASSRGIADTQYF	TGTGCCAGCAGTCGCGGGATCGCAGATACGCAGTATTTT
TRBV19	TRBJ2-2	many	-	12	CASSWGTGELFF	TGTGCCAGTAGTTGGGGGACCGGGGAGCTGTTTTTT
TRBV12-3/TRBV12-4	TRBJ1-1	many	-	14	CASSLRESGTEAFF	TGTGCCAGCAGTCTAAGGGAGTCGGGAACTGAAGCTTTCTTT
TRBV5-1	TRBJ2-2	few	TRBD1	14	CASSNTGDTGELFF	TGCGCCAGCAGCAACACAGGGGACACCGGGGAGCTGTTTTTT
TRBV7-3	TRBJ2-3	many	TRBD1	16	CASSQKQGAPTDTQYF	TGTGCCAGCAGCCAAAAACAGGGGGCGCCCACAGATACGCAGTATTTT
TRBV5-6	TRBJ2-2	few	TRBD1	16	CASSWTTGTDTGELFF	TGTGCCAGCAGCTGGACAACCGGGACAGACACCGGGGAGCTGTTTTTT
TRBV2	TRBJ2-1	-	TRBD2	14	CASSGTSGRDEQFF	TGTGCCAGCAGTGGGACTAGCGGGAGGGATGAGCAGTTCTTC
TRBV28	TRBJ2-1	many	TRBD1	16	CASSQSGTGAYNEQFF	TGTGCCAGCAGCCAAAGTGGGACAGGGGCGTACAATGAGCAGTTCTTC
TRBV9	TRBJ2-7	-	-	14	CASSVHQSAYEQYF	TGTGCCAGCAGCGTACATCAAAGCGCCTACGAGCAGTACTTC
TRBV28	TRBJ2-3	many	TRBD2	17	CASSFQTSGDYTDTQYF	TGTGCCAGCAGTTTTCAAACTAGCGGGGACTACACAGATACGCAGTATTTT
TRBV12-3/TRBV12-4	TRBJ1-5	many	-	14	CASSFWGEEQPQHF	TGTGCCAGCAGTTTTTGGGGTGAGGAACAGCCCCAGCATTTT
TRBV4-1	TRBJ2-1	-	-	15	CASSQEFPRDNEQFF	TGCGCCAGCAGCCAAGAGTTCCCTAGGGACAATGAGCAGTTCTTC
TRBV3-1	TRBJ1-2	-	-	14	CASSHPTGRGGYTF	TGTGCCAGCAGCCACCCCACAGGGAGGGGTGGCTACACCTTC
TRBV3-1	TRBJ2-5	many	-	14	CASSRSQGTETQYF	TGTGCCAGCAGCCGATCACAGGGGACTGAGACCCAGTACTTC
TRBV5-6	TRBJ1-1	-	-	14	CASSRLGPDTEAFF	TGTGCCAGCAGCCGCCTGGGCCCGGACACTGAAGCTTTCTTT